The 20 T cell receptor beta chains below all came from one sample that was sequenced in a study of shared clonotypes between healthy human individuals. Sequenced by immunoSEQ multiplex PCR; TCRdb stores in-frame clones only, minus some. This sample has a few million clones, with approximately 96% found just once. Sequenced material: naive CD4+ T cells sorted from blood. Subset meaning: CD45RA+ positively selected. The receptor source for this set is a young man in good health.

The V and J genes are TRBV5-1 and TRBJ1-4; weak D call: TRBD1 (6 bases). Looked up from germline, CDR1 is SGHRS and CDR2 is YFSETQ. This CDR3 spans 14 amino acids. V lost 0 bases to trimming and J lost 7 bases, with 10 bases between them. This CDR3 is CASSLAGRGEKLFF. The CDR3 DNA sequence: TGCGCCAGCAGCTTGGCCGGCAGGGGTGAAAAACTGTTTTTT.

The CDR3 sequence: CASSRTSGGSTDTQYF. CDR3 DNA: TGTGCCAGCAGCCGAACTAGCGGGGGTAGCACAGATACGCAGTATTTT. The rearrangement links TRBV6-6 to TRBJ2-3, with 11 positions matching TRBD2. J lost 0 bases, V lost 6 bases, and 5 bases had no gene match. Germline V CDR1 and CDR2: MNHNY, SVGAGI (reference sequence). This CDR3 is built from 16 residues.

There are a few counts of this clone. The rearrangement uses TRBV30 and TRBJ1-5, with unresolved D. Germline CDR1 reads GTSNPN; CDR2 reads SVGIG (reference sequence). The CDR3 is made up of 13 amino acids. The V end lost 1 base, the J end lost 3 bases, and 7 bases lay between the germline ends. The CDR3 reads CAWSAADNQPQHF. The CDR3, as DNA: TGTGCCTGGAGTGCGGCAGACAATCAGCCCCAGCATTTT.

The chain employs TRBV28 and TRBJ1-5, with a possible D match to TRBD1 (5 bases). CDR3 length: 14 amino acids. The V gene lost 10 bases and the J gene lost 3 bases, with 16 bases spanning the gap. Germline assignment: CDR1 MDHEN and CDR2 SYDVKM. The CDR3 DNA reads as TGTGCCATCTCACAGGTTACTAACAATCAGCCCCAGCATTTT. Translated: CAISQVTNNQPQHF.

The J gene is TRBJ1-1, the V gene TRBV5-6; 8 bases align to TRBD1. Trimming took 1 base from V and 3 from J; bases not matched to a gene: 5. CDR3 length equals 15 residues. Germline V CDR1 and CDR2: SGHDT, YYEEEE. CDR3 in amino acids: CASSLRRTGYTEAFF. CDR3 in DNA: TGTGCCAGCAGCTTGCGCAGGACAGGGTACACTGAAGCTTTCTTT.

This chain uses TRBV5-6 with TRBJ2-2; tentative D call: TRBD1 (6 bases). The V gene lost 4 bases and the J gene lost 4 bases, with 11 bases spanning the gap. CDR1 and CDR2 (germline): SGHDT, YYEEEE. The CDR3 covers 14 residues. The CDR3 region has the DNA TGTGCCAGCAGCCCGGGACACCTCACCGGGGAGCTGTTTTTT. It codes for CASSPGHLTGELFF.

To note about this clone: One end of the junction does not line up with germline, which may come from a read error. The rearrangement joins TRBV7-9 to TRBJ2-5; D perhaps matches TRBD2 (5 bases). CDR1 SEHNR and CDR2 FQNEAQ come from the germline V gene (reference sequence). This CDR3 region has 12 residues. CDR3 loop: CASAMIPERRNF. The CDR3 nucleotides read TGTGCCAGCGCCATGATACCCGAAAGGAGGAACTTC.

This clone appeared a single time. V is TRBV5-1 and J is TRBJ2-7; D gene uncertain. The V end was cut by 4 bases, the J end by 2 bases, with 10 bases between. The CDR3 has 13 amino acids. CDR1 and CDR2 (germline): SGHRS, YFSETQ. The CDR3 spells CASSDSIPYEQYF. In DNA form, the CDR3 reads TGCGCCAGCAGCGATTCGATCCCCTACGAGCAGTACTTC.

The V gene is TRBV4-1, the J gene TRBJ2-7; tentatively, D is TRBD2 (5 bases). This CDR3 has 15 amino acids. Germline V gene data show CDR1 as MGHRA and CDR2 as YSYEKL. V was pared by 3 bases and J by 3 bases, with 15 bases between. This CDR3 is CASSHNLAGSYEQYF. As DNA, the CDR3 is TGCGCCAGCAGCCACAACCTTGCGGGCAGCTACGAGCAGTACTTC.

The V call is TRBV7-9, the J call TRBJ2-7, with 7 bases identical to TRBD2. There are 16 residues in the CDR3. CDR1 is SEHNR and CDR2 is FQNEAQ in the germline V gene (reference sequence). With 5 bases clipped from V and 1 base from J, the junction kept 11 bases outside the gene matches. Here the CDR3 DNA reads TGTGCCAGCAGCGCCCCCCTTCCCGGGGGGTCCTACGAGCAGTACTTC. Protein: CASSAPLPGGSYEQYF.

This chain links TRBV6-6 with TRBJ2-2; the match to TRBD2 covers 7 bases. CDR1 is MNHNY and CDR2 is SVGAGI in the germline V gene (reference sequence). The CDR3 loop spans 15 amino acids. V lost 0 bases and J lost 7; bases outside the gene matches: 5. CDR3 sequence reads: CASSYSIRGVGELFF. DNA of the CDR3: TGTGCCAGCAGTTACTCGATACGGGGGGTCGGGGAGCTGTTTTTT.

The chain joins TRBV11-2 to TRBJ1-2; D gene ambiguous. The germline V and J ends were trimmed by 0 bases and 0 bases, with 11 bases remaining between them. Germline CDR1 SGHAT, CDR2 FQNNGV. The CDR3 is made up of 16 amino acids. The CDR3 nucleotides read TGTGCCAGCAGCTTAGATCGGGTGAGGGCTAACTATGGCTACACCTTC. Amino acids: CASSLDRVRANYGYTF.

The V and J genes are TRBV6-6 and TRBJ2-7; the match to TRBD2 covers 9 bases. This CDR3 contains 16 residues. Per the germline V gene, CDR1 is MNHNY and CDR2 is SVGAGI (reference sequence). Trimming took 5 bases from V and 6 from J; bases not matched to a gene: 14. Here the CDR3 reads CASSPGTSIFISEQYF. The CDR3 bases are TGTGCCAGCAGTCCGGGGACTAGCATCTTTATCTCCGAGCAGTACTTC.

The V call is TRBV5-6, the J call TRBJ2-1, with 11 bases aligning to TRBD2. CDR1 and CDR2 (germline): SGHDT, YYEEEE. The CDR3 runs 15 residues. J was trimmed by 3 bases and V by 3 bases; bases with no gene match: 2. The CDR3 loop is CASSWGLADYNEQFF. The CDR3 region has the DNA TGTGCCAGCAGCTGGGGACTAGCGGACTACAATGAGCAGTTCTTC.

The CDR3: CASSPGDRASSEAFF. The CDR3 nucleotides are TGTGCCAGCAGCCCCGGGGACAGGGCCTCCTCTGAAGCTTTCTTT. This sequence joins TRBV6-5 and TRBJ1-1, with 9 bases aligning to TRBD1. Germline trimming cut 6 bases from V and 6 bases from J; bases unmatched to any gene: 11. This CDR3 has 15 amino acids. Germline V gene data show CDR1 as MNHEY and CDR2 as SVGAGI.

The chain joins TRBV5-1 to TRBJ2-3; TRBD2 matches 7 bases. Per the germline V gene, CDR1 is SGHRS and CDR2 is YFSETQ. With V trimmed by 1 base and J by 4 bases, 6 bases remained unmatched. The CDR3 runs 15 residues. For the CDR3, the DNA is TGCGCCAGCAGCTTGTCAGGGACTACGGCAGATACGCAGTATTTT. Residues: CASSLSGTTADTQYF.

DNA of the CDR3: TGTGCCATCAGTGAAGTATCAGATGAAGCTTTCTTT. It translates to CAISEVSDEAFF. V gene TRBV10-3 combines with J gene TRBJ1-1; D call uncertain. Looked up from germline, CDR1 is ENHRY and CDR2 is SYGVKD. Trimming shortened V by 3 bases and J by 7 bases, and 9 bases separated the two germline ends. The CDR3 totals 12 residues.

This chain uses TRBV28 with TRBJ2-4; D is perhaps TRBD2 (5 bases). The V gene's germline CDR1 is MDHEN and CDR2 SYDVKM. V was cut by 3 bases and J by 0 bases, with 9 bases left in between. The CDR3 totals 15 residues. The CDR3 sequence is CASSLRDRAKNIQYF. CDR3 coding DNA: TGTGCCAGCAGTTTGAGGGATCGAGCCAAAAACATTCAGTACTTC.

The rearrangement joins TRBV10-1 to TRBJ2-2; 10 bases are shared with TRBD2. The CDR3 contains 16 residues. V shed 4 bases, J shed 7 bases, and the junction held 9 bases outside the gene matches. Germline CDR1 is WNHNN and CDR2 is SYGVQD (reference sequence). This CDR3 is CASSAQRGGLGGELFF. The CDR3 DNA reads TGCGCCAGCAGTGCCCAGCGGGGGGGCCTTGGCGGGGAGCTGTTTTTT.

The CDR3 DNA follows: TGTGCCAGCAGTGAATATAGATTACCCGGGACAGGGCGGAGCTCCTATAATTCACCCCTCCACTTT. It codes for CASSEYRLPGTGRSSYNSPLHF. The chain employs TRBV28 and TRBJ1-6; 9 bases are a match to TRBD1. CDR3 size: 22 residues. V shed 5 bases, J shed 0 bases, and the junction held 20 bases outside the gene matches. CDR1 and CDR2 (germline): MDHEN, SYDVKM. Based on the CDR3 plus reference TRBV28 and TRBJ1-6, the full variable domain is DVKVTQSSRYLVKRTGEKVFLECVQDMDHENMFWYRQDPGLGLRLIYFSYDVKMKEKGDIPEGYSVSREKKERFSLILESASTNQTSMYLCASSEYRLPGTGRSSYNSPLHFGNGTRLTVT.